This T cell receptor (beta chain) comes out of a study of shared clonotypes between healthy human individuals. Study-wide context: Each donor's CD4 naive and CD4 memory cells filled three plates apiece, CD8 naive two, and CD8 memory one. Study findings and constraints: Among donors, the sharing of clonotypes was expected to be influenced by sequencing depth.

The study enrolled healthy HIV-negative adults without recent acute infections or vaccinations as donors. Replicate PCRs from sorted subsets contained 200 ng DNA, which is around 30,000 T cell genomes. The protocol was immunoSEQ multiplex PCR, while the TCRdb copy is restricted to in-frame clones and leaves out a portion. This repertoire shows some 580,000 clones, around 97% found once; its top ten account for about 0.057%. As concerns this clone: Its antigen is still unknown.

The CDR3 contains 16 residues. The germline V gene has CDR1 MGHRA and CDR2 YSYEKL. The V end was cut by 4 bases, the J end by 2 bases, with 17 bases between. The V gene is TRBV4-1, the J gene TRBJ1-2; D possibly corresponds to TRBD1 (6 bases). Sequenced input: naive CD4+ T cells sorted from blood. Subset meaning: CD45RA+ positively selected. The source is a woman aged 25 to 45 in good health. The chain's CDR3 is CASSRVGRGPNYGYTF. The CDR3 DNA is TGCGCCAGCAGCCGAGTGGGCAGGGGACCCAACTATGGCTACACCTTC.